The 29 T cell receptor beta chains listed next were all sequenced from one sample in a study of T cells expressing NK-cell markers. TCRdb reprocessed the 5' RACE reads, keeping one entry per CDR3 protein, no DNA. The clone table shows about 390,000 distinct CDR3 sequences, with the ten largest holding about 10%. Sequences were obtained from blood T cells: a sorted CD56 or NKG2C T cell subset, CD4+ or CD8+ T cells, or bulk PBMC T cells (not recorded which). Every receptor here comes from a woman between 50 and 59 years old in good health.

J is TRBJ2-1 and V is TRBV11-3; the TRBD2 assignment by TCRdb is unverifiable without DNA. Germline V gene data show CDR1 as SGHNT and CDR2 as YENEEA. CDR3 length: 16 residues. The CDR3 sequence: CASSPRGGRLNNEQFF. Together with reference TRBV11-3 and TRBJ2-1, the CDR3 gives the full variable domain: EAGVVQSPRYKIIEKKQPVAFWCNPISGHNTLYWYLQNLGQGPELLIRYENEEAVDDSQLPKDRFSAERLKGVDSTLKIQPAELGDSAVYLCASSPRGGRLNNEQFFGPGTRLTVL.

The CDR3 sequence: CASSQSSEKYNEQFF. The chain carries TRBV6-5 and TRBJ2-1; TCRdb returns TRBD2, unconfirmable since there is no DNA. This CDR3 contains 15 residues. The germline gives CDR1 MNHEY, CDR2 SVGAGI.

V and J are TRBV29-1 and TRBJ1-1; TCRdb returns TRBD1, unconfirmable since there is no DNA. Per germline, CDR1 SQVTM and CDR2 ANQGSEA. CDR3 length equals 13 residues. CDR3 loop: CSVDATGQTEAFF.

V is TRBV4-1 and J is TRBJ2-7; lacking DNA, the TRBD1 call made by TCRdb goes unchecked. Looked up from germline, CDR1 is MGHRA and CDR2 is YSYEKL. This CDR3 has 15 residues. This chain's CDR3 is CASSQETGGGYEQYF.

The V and J genes are TRBV4-1 and TRBJ2-7; absent DNA, TCRdb's TRBD2 call cannot be checked. This CDR3 is built from 15 residues. CDR1 and CDR2 (germline): MGHRA, YSYEKL. The CDR3 here is CASSQESGLHYEQYF.

The rearrangement joins TRBV12-5 to TRBJ2-1; TCRdb's D gene call, TRBD2, goes unchecked for lack of DNA. This CDR3 has 14 amino acids. In germline, CDR1 is LGHNT, CDR2 FRNRAP. CDR3 residues: CASGGGRPYNEQFF.

The CDR3 region is CASSLVTASPNTGELFF. The rearrangement links TRBV5-1 to TRBJ2-2; TCRdb gives TRBD1 as the D gene, but with no DNA this cannot be confirmed. The CDR3 runs 17 residues. Looked up from germline, CDR1 is SGHRS and CDR2 is YFSETQ. The full variable domain, completed using reference TRBV5-1 and TRBJ2-2, is KAGVTQTPRYLIKTRGQQVTLSCSPISGHRSVSWYQQTPGQGLQFLFEYFSETQRNKGNFPGRFSGRQFSNSRSEMNVSTLELGDSALYLCASSLVTASPNTGELFFGEGSRLTVL.

The V and J genes are TRBV5-1 and TRBJ2-5; TCRdb gives TRBD1 as the D gene, but with no DNA this cannot be confirmed. Germline loops: CDR1 SGHRS, CDR2 YFSETQ. CDR3 length equals 13 residues. This CDR3 is CASSLRGAETQYF.

The J gene is TRBJ1-1, the V gene TRBV5-5; no DNA is available, so the TRBD1 call from TCRdb remains unchecked. Looked up from germline, CDR1 is SGHKS and CDR2 is YYEKEE (reference sequence). The CDR3 totals 13 residues. The CDR3 protein is CASSHGTGVEAFF.

This chain uses TRBV6-5 with TRBJ2-5; TCRdb reports TRBD1, a call that lacks DNA to check it against. Germline values: CDR1 MNHEY, CDR2 SVGAGI. The CDR3 sequence is 12 residues long. CDR3 region: CASSQGGRTQYF.

This chain links TRBV20-1 with TRBJ2-1; TCRdb returns TRBD2, unconfirmable since there is no DNA. The CDR3 consists of 16 residues. Germline V gene sequence: CDR1 DFQATT, CDR2 SNEGSKA (reference sequence). CDR3 loop: CSASGLLAANYNEQFF.

V is TRBV4-1 and J is TRBJ2-3; TCRdb's D call, TRBD1, is unchecked because there is no DNA. CDR1 and CDR2 (germline): MGHRA, YSYEKL. The CDR3 has 16 residues. The CDR3: CASSQVSGEPPDTQYF.

The rearrangement links TRBV20-1 to TRBJ2-4; TCRdb outputs TRBD2, but without DNA this stays unchecked. Germline CDR1 and CDR2: DFQATT and SNEGSKA (reference sequence). This CDR3 is built from 15 residues. CDR3 in amino acids: CSARPAAVAKNIQYF.

The chain recombines TRBV12-3 or TRBV12-4 with TRBJ1-4; TCRdb's assignment of TRBD1 cannot be checked, as there is no DNA. The CDR3 loop spans 14 amino acids. CDR3 in amino acids: CASSFRGGGEKLFF.

The CDR3 protein is CASSFFGGVNTGELFF. V usage is TRBV11-2 and J usage is TRBJ2-2; the TCRdb call, TRBD2, lacks DNA for checking. CDR3 length: 16 amino acids. Germline CDR1 and CDR2: SGHAT and FQNNGV.

This rearrangement joins TRBV7-2 to TRBJ2-5; absent DNA, TCRdb's TRBD1 call cannot be checked. Germline V lookup: CDR1 SGHTA, CDR2 FQGNSA. The CDR3 is 17 residues long. This CDR3 reads CASSLMFWTVYQETQYF.

This sequence joins TRBV7-2 and TRBJ2-1; TCRdb's D gene call, TRBD2, goes unchecked for lack of DNA. CDR1 and CDR2 from the germline V gene are SGHTA and FQGNSA. The CDR3 length is 16 residues. This chain's CDR3 is CASSSPQREGHNEQFF.

V and J are TRBV3-1 and TRBJ2-2; TCRdb gives TRBD2 as the D gene, but with no DNA this cannot be confirmed. The CDR3 is 17 residues long. Germline V gives CDR1 LGHDT, CDR2 YNNKEL (reference sequence). CDR3: CASSQDLLAGFTGELFF.

This sequence joins TRBV25-1 and TRBJ1-2. This CDR3 contains 14 residues. The germline gives CDR1 MGHDK, CDR2 SYGVNS. The CDR3: CASSGVGRGMGYTF.

J is TRBJ2-6 and V is TRBV6-5; TCRdb's D call of TRBD2 is untestable without DNA. This CDR3 has 21 amino acids. In germline, CDR1 is MNHEY, CDR2 SVGAGI. The CDR3 here is CASSYSIIASGRRSGANVLTF.

CDR3 amino acids: CAAGQGSSGNTIYF. V usage is TRBV19 and J usage is TRBJ1-3; TCRdb selects TRBD1, and the lack of DNA leaves this call unchecked. Germline values: CDR1 LNHDA, CDR2 SQIVND (reference sequence). This CDR3 is 14 amino acids long.

This chain links TRBV27 with TRBJ1-2; without DNA, the TCRdb call of TRBD1 cannot be checked. CDR1 is MNHEY and CDR2 is SMNVEV in the germline V gene (reference sequence). The CDR3 sequence is 14 residues long. CDR3 in amino acids: CASSLWGQSYGYTF.

The chain has TRBV14 and TRBJ2-3; the D call from TCRdb, TRBD2, cannot be confirmed without DNA. The length of the CDR3 is 17 residues. Looked up from germline, CDR1 is SGHDN and CDR2 is FVKESK. The CDR3 sequence is CASSQYILGTDTDTQYF.

The chain couples TRBV20-1 to TRBJ2-7; TCRdb proposes TRBD2, but this gene call is untestable without DNA. Germline-derived CDR1 and CDR2 are DFQATT and SNEGSKA (reference sequence). The CDR3 loop spans 15 amino acids. This CDR3 is CSARTGLASSYEQYF.

J is TRBJ2-2 and V is TRBV6-4; lacking DNA, the TRBD1 call made by TCRdb goes unchecked. The CDR3 spans 14 residues. Germline loops: CDR1 MRHNA, CDR2 SNTAGT. Here the CDR3 reads CATRDRGNTGELFF.

The genes are TRBV5-1 and TRBJ2-7; TCRdb's assignment of TRBD1 cannot be checked, as there is no DNA. The CDR3 is 14 residues long. CDR1 is SGHRS, CDR2 YFSETQ, per germline. CDR3 sequence: CASSFTGGNYEQYF.

The chain is built from TRBV6-5 and TRBJ1-2; the D call from TCRdb, TRBD1, cannot be confirmed without DNA. The CDR3 has 12 amino acids. Germline V gives CDR1 MNHEY, CDR2 SVGAGI. The CDR3 sequence is CACGDRSYGYTF.

The chain's CDR3 is CSARDTTDTFDTQYF. The genes are TRBV20-1 and TRBJ2-3. The CDR3 has 15 amino acids. The V gene's germline CDR1 is DFQATT and CDR2 SNEGSKA (reference sequence).

The chain carries TRBV20-1 and TRBJ2-6. This CDR3 has 14 amino acids. CDR1 is DFQATT and CDR2 is SNEGSKA in the germline V gene (reference sequence). The CDR3 sequence: CSASKTSGANVLTF.